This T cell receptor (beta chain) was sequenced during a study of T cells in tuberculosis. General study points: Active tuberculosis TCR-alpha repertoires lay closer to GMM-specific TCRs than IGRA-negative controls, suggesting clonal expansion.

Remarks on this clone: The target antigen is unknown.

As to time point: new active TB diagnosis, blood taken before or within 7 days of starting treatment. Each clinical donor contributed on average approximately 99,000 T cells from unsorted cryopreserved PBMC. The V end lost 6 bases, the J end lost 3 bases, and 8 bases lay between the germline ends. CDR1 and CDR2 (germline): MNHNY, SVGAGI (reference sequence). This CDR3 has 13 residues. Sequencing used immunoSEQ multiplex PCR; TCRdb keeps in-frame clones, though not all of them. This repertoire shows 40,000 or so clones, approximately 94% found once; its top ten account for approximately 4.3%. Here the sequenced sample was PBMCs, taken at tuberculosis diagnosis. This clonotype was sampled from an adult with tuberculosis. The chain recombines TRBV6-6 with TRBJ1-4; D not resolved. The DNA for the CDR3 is TGTGCCAGCAGCCGTGGGCCTAATGAAAAACTGTTTTTT. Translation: CASSRGPNEKLFF.